The present entry profiles one T cell receptor beta chain with its context. The V gene's germline CDR1 is SGDLS and CDR2 YYNGEE. The CDR3 is 15 residues long. V was trimmed by 1 base and J by 5 bases, leaving 15 bases between them. Sequencing used immunoSEQ multiplex PCR; TCRdb keeps in-frame clones, though not all of them. The sample shows over 150,000 clones, about 88% of them seen only once. Seattle researchers signed up patients amid active infection and tracked them longitudinally. This sample was taken from a study of blood T cell repertoires in COVID-19. Study information: PBMCs, B-cell-depleted T cells, or T cells were the source of the cDNA or gDNA that made up the material.

Input material: peripheral blood. The receptor's source is a middle-aged man with COVID-19, enrolled during active disease. The J gene is TRBJ2-5, the V gene TRBV9, with D tentatively TRBD2 (5 bases). DNA of the CDR3: TGTGCCAGCAGCGTAAGCGGCAGTCATCGGGAGACCCAGTACTTC. It codes for CASSVSGSHRETQYF.